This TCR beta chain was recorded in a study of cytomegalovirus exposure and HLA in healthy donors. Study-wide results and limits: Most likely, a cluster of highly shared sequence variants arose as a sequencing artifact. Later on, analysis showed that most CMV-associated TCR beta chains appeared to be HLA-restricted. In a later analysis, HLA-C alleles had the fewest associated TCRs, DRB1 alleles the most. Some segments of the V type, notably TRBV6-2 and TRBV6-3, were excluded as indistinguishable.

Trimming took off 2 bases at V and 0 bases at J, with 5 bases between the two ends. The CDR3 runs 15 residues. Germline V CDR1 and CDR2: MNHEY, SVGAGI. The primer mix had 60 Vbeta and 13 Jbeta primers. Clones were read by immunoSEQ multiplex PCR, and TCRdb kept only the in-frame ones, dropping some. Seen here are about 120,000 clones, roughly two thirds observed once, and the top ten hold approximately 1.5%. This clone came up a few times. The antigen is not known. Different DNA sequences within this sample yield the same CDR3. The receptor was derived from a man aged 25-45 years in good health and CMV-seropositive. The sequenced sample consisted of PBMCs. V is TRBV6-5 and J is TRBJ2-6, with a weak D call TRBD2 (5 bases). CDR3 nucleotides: TGTGCCAGCAGTTACGAGGGCTCTGGGGCCAACGTCCTGACTTTC. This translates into CASSYEGSGANVLTF.